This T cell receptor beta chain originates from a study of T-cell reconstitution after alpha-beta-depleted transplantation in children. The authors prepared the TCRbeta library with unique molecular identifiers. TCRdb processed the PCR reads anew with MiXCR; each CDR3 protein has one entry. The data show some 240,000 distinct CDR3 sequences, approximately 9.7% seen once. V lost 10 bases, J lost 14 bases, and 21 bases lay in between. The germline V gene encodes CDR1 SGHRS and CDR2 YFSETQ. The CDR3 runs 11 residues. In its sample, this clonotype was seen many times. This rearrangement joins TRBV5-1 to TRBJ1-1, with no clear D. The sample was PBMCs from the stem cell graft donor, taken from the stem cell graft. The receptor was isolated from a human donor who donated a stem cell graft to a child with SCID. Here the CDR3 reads CAESGLHCRFF. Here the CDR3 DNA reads TGCGCCGAGTCCGGGCTTCATTGCAGGTTCTTT.